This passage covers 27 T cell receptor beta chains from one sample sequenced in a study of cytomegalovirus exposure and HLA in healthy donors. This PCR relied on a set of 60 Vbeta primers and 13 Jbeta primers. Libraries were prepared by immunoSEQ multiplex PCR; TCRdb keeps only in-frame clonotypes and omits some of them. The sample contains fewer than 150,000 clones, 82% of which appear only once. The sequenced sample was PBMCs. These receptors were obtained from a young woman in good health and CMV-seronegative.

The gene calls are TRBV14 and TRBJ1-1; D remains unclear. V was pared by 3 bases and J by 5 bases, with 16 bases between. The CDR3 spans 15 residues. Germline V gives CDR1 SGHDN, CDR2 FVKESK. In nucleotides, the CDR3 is TGTGCCAGCAGCCATGTTCGAGTGGCGCGGACTGAAGCTTTCTTT. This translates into CASSHVRVARTEAFF.

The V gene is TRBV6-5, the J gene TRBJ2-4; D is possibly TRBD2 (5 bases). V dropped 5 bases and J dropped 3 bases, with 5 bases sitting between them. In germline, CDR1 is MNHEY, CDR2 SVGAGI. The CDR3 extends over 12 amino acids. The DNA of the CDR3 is TGTGCCAGCAGTCGGGACAAAAACATTCAGTACTTC. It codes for CASSRDKNIQYF.

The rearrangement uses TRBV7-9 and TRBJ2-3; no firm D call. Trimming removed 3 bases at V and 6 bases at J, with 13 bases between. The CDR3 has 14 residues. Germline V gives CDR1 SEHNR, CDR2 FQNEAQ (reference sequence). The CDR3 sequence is CASSFALRKDTQYF. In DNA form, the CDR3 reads TGTGCCAGCAGCTTCGCCCTGAGGAAGGATACGCAGTATTTT.

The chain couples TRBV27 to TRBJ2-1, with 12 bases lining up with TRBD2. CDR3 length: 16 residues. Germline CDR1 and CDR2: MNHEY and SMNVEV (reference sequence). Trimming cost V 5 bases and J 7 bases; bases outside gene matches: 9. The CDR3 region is CASSSRLAGERNEQFF. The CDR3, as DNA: TGTGCCAGCAGTAGTAGACTAGCGGGGGAACGGAATGAGCAGTTCTTC.

CDR3 protein: CASGGSGANVLTF. CDR3 coding DNA: TGTGCCAGCGGCGGATCGGGGGCCAACGTCCTGACTTTC. The genes are TRBV7-9 and TRBJ2-6, with D unclear. The CDR3 loop spans 13 amino acids. CDR1 and CDR2 from the germline V gene are SEHNR and FQNEAQ (reference sequence). V lost 8 bases and J lost 4, with 9 bases in between.

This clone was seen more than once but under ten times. The CDR3 here is CASNHRNEKLFF. The CDR3 region has the DNA TGTGCCAGCAACCACAGAAATGAAAAACTGTTTTTT. This chain connects TRBV6-5 to TRBJ1-4; no definite D call. The length of the CDR3 is 12 residues. V lost 7 bases to trimming and J lost 5 bases, with 8 bases between them. CDR1 is MNHEY, CDR2 SVGAGI, per germline.

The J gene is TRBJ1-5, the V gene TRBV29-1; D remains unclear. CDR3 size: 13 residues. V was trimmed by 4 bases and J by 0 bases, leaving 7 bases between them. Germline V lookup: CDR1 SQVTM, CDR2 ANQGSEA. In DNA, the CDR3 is TGCAGCGTTGTGGAGGGTAGCAATCAGCCCCAGCATTTT. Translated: CSVVEGSNQPQHF.

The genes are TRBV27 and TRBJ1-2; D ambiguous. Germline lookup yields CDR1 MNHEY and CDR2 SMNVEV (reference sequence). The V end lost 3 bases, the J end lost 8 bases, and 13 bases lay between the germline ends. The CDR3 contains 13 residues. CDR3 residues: CASSFGGLEGYTF. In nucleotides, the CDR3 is TGTGCCAGCAGTTTCGGAGGCCTGGAAGGCTACACCTTC.

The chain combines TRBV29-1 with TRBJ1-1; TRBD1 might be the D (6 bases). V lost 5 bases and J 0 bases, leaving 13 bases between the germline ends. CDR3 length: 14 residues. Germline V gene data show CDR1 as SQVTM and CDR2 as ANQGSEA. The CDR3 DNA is TGCAGCGTTCCATGGACAGAGATGAACACTGAAGCTTTCTTT. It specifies CSVPWTEMNTEAFF.

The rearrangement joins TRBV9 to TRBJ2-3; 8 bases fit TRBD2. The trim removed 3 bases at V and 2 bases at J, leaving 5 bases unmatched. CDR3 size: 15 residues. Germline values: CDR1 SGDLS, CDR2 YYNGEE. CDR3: CASSANSGITDTQYF. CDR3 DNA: TGTGCCAGCAGCGCCAATAGCGGGATCACAGATACGCAGTATTTT. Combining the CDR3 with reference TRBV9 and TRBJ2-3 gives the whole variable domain DSGVTQTPKHLITATGQRVTLRCSPRSGDLSVYWYQQSLDQGLQFLIQYYNGEERAKGNILERFSAQQFPDLHSELNLSSLELGDSALYFCASSANSGITDTQYFGPGTRLTVL.

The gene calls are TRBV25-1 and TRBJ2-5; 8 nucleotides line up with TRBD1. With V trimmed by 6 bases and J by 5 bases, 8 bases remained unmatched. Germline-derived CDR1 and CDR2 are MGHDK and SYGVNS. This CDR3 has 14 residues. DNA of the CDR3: TGTGCCAGCAGCCCGGGACAGGTGGGCGAGACCCAGTACTTC. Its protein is CASSPGQVGETQYF.

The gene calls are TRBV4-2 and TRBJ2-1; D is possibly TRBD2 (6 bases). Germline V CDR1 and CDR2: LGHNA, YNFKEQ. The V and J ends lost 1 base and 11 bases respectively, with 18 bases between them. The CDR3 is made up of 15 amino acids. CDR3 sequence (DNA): TGTGCCAGCAGCCAAGTCCGGGGGAAAGGGCTTCAGCAGTTCTTC. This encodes CASSQVRGKGLQQFF.

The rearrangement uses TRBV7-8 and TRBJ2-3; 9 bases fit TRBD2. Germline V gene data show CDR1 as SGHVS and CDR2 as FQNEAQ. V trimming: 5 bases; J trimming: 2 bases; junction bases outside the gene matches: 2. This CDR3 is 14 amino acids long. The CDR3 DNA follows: TGTGCCAGCAGCCAGCGGGAGGCCACAGATACGCAGTATTTT. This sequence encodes CASSQREATDTQYF.

The CDR3 loop is CALSGRGQDNEQFF. CDR3 DNA: TGTGCCCTCAGCGGCAGGGGCCAGGACAATGAGCAGTTCTTC. J is TRBJ2-1 and V is TRBV7-9, with a tentative D call TRBD1 (6 bases). This CDR3 comprises 14 residues. The V gene lost 11 bases and the J gene lost 5 bases, with 19 bases spanning the gap. Germline V gives CDR1 SEHNR, CDR2 FQNEAQ (reference sequence).

The CDR3 loop is CASSLESQGRSEAFF. In DNA, the CDR3 is TGTGCCAGCAGCTTAGAGAGTCAGGGTAGGTCTGAAGCTTTCTTT. The chain employs TRBV11-3 and TRBJ1-1; D might be TRBD1 (5 bases). The CDR3 has 15 amino acids. Trimming removed 0 bases from V and 6 bases from J, with 14 bases in between. The V gene's germline CDR1 is SGHNT and CDR2 YENEEA. Looking up the rest from reference TRBV11-3 and TRBJ1-1 gives the full variable domain: EAGVVQSPRYKIIEKKQPVAFWCNPISGHNTLYWYLQNLGQGPELLIRYENEEAVDDSQLPKDRFSAERLKGVDSTLKIQPAELGDSAVYLCASSLESQGRSEAFFGQGTRLTVV.

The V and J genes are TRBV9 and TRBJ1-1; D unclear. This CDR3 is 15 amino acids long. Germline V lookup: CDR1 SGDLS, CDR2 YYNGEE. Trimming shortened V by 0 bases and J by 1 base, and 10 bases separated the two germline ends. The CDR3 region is CASSVAAGSNTEAFF. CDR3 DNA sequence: TGTGCCAGCAGCGTAGCGGCAGGATCGAACACTGAAGCTTTCTTT.

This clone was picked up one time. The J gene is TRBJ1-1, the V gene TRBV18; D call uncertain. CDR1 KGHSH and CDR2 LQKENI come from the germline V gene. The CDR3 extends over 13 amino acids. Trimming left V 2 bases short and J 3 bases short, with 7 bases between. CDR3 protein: CASSPMSHTEAFF. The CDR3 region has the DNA TGTGCCAGCTCACCAATGAGCCACACTGAAGCTTTCTTT. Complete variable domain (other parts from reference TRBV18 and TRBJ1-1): NAGVMQNPRHLVRRRGQEARLRCSPMKGHSHVYWYRQLPEEGLKFMVYLQKENIIDESGMPKERFSAEFPKEGPSILRIQQVVRGDSAAYFCASSPMSHTEAFFGQGTRLTVV.

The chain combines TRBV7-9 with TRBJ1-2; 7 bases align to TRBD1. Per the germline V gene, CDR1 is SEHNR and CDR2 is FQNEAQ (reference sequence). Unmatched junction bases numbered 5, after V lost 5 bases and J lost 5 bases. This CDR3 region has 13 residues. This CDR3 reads CASSQPGGYGYTF. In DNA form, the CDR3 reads TGTGCCAGCAGCCAGCCAGGGGGGTATGGCTACACCTTC.

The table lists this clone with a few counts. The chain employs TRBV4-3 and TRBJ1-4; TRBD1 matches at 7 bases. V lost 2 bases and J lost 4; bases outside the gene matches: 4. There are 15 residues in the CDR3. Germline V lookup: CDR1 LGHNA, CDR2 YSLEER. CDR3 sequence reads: CASSQTGAINEKLFF. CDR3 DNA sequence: TGCGCCAGCAGCCAAACAGGGGCCATTAATGAAAAACTGTTTTTT.

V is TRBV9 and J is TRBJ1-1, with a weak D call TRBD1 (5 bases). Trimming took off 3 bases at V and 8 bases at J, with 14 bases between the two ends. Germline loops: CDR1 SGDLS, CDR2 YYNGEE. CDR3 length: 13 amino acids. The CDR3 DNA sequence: TGTGCCAGCAGCGACGGGGGTTTTAACGAAGCTTTCTTT. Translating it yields CASSDGGFNEAFF.

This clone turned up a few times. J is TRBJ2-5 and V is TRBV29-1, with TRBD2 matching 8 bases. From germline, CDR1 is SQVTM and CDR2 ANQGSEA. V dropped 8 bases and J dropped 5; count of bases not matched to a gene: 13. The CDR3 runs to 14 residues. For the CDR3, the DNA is TGCAGCACACCTGGTGGAGCGGGAGATGAGACCCAGTACTTC. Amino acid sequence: CSTPGGAGDETQYF.

This CDR3 is CASPNRGVGQPQHF. The CDR3, as DNA: TGTGCCAGCCCTAATCGGGGTGTGGGTCAGCCCCAGCATTTT. V gene TRBV21-1 combines with J gene TRBJ1-5. TRBV21-1 is reported as a pseudogene. The CDR3 has 14 residues.

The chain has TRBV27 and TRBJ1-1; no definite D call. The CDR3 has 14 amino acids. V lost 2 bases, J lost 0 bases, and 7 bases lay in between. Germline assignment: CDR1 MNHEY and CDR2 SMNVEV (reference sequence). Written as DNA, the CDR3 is TGTGCCAGCAGTTTAAGTCAGTTGAACACTGAAGCTTTCTTT. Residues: CASSLSQLNTEAFF.

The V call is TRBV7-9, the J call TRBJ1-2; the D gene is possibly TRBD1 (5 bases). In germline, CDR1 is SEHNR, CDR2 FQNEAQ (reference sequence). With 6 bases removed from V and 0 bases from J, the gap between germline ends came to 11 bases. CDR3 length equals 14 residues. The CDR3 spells CASSQTGANYGYTF. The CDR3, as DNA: TGTGCCAGCAGTCAAACAGGAGCTAACTATGGCTACACCTTC.

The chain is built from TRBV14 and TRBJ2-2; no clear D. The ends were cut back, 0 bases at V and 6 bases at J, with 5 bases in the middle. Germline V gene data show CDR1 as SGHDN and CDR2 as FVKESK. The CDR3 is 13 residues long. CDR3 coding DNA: TGTGCCAGCAGCCAAGAGCTAGCCGGGGAGCTGTTTTTT. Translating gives CASSQELAGELFF. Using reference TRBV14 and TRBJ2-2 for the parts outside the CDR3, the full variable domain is EAGVTQFPSHSVIEKGQTVTLRCDPISGHDNLYWYRRVMGKEIKFLLHFVKESKQDESGMPNNRFLAERTGGTYSTLKVQPAELEDSGVYFCASSQELAGELFFGEGSRLTVL.

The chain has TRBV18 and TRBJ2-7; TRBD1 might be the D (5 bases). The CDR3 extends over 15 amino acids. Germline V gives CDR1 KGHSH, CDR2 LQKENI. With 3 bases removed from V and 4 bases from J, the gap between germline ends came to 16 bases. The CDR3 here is CASSPQGGSEYEQYF. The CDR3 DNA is TGTGCCAGCTCACCGCAGGGTGGATCCGAATACGAGCAGTACTTC.

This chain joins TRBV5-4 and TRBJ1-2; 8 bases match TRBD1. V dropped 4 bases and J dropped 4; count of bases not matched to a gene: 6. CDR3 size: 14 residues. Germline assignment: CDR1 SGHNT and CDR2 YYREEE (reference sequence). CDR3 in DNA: TGTGCCAGCAGCGACGACAGGGGAGTCTATGGCTACACCTTC. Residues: CASSDDRGVYGYTF.